This TCR beta chain came from a study of T-cell reconstitution after alpha-beta-depleted transplantation in children. For this clonotype: The antigen is unknown.

Unique molecular identifiers featured in how the TCRbeta library was prepared. TCRdb independently ran MiXCR on the PCR reads; one entry per CDR3 protein. The sample carries a few hundred thousand distinct CDR3 sequences, over 20% recorded once. Findings and limits, study-wide: Approximately two months post-transplant, alpha-beta T cells reportedly originated from several hundred expanded graft clones. Some patients' high day-60 TCRbeta diversity was attributed to recipient cells surviving conditioning.

The material was PBMCs, obtained before TCRalphabeta/CD19-depleted stem cell transplant. The sequence derives from a boy younger than two with Wiskott-Aldrich syndrome, due to receive a stem cell transplant.

Written as DNA, the CDR3 is TGCGCCAGCAGCCCCCGGGGGGCCTACGAGCAGTACTTC. As protein: CASSPRGAYEQYF. This chain links TRBV5-1 with TRBJ2-7, with 7 bases identical to TRBD2. V shed 4 bases, J shed 2 bases, and the junction held 3 bases outside the gene matches. This CDR3 has 13 residues. CDR1 SGHRS and CDR2 YFSETQ come from the germline V gene. Drawing the rest from reference TRBV5-1 and TRBJ2-7, the complete variable domain is KAGVTQTPRYLIKTRGQQVTLSCSPISGHRSVSWYQQTPGQGLQFLFEYFSETQRNKGNFPGRFSGRQFSNSRSEMNVSTLELGDSALYLCASSPRGAYEQYFGPGTRLTVT.